This T cell receptor beta chain was obtained from a study of T cells in tuberculosis. Regarding the study as a whole: Active tuberculosis patients had shorter CDR3-alpha; the beta difference was nonsignificant.

Generated by immunoSEQ multiplex PCR, the TCRdb table keeps only in-frame clones and is missing some. The sample shows some 34,000 clones, over 90% of them seen only once. As concerns this clone: What it recognizes is unknown.

At study entry, adolescents had tuberculin skin tests and IGRA screening. The CDR3 runs to 15 residues. V gave up 10 bases and J gave up 1 base; unmatched junction bases: 6. CDR1 MRHNA and CDR2 SNTAGT come from the germline V gene. What was sequenced was PBMCs. The sequence came from a donor aged 10-29 years with latent tuberculosis or without tuberculosis infection. V usage is TRBV6-4 and J usage is TRBJ2-2; the match to TRBD1 covers 10 bases. The CDR3 sequence: CATSRDRGNTGELFF. CDR3 DNA: TGTGCCACTTCCCGGGACAGGGGGAACACCGGGGAGCTGTTTTTT.